Listed below are T cell receptor beta chains from one sample, sequenced in a study of T cell repertoires in cytomegalovirus infection. Using its own MiXCR run on the reads, TCRdb lists one record per CDR3 protein. The sample carries fewer than 950,000 distinct CDR3 sequences, about 31% recorded once. Their antigen targets remain unknown. Sequencing used cultured CD8+ T cells from PBMCs, obtained from culture after CMV antigen stimulation. These receptors all come from a human donor in good health (CMV status not recorded). Some clones in this sample may be carry-over from other donors' samples. Both conserved end residues are part of each CDR3. Fields, in order: clone size, D gene, V gene, J gene, CDR3 DNA, CDR3 protein. D genes are given only for firm matches. Expanded clones get a size class; other rows say once, few or many, or leave the size out.

clone size: NA
D gene: NA
V gene: TRBV12-3/TRBV12-4
J gene: TRBJ1-3
CDR3 DNA: TGTGCCAGCAGTGCCGGCAACTCTGGAAACACCATATATTTT
CDR3 protein: CASSAGNSGNTIYF

clone size: NA
D gene: TRBD1
V gene: TRBV28
J gene: TRBJ2-5
CDR3 DNA: TGTGCCAGCAGTTTGGGGGACAGTAAACCCATCCAAGAGACCCAGTACTTC
CDR3 protein: CASSLGDSKPIQETQYF

clone size: NA
D gene: NA
V gene: TRBV6-6
J gene: TRBJ2-3
CDR3 DNA: TGTGCCAGCATTTCCCGTAGAGATACGCAGTATTTT
CDR3 protein: CASISRRDTQYF

clone size: many
D gene: TRBD1
V gene: TRBV7-2
J gene: TRBJ2-7
CDR3 DNA: TGTGCCAGCAGCTCCGGGACAGGGGGCTACGAGCAGTACTTC
CDR3 protein: CASSSGTGGYEQYF

clone size: many
D gene: NA
V gene: TRBV7-9
J gene: TRBJ1-1
CDR3 DNA: TGTGCCAGCAGCGAAGACTCGCGGCGGAACACTGAAGCTTTCTTT
CDR3 protein: CASSEDSRRNTEAFF

clone size: NA
D gene: TRBD1
V gene: TRBV27
J gene: TRBJ1-5
CDR3 DNA: TGTGCCAGCAGTCCCCAGGGGGACAGCTACAATCAGCCCCAGCATTTT
CDR3 protein: CASSPQGDSYNQPQHF

clone size: NA
D gene: NA
V gene: TRBV6-1
J gene: TRBJ2-1
CDR3 DNA: TGTGCCAGCAGCATGTCAGATACCTACAATGAGCAGTTCTTC
CDR3 protein: CASSMSDTYNEQFF

clone size: few
D gene: NA
V gene: TRBV6-5
J gene: TRBJ1-2
CDR3 DNA: TGTGCCAGCAGCTGGGACGGAGGGGTCTATGGCTACACCTTC
CDR3 protein: CASSWDGGVYGYTF

clone size: NA
D gene: TRBD2
V gene: TRBV27
J gene: TRBJ2-3
CDR3 DNA: TGTGCCAGCAGCAGAAGCGGGGGGCATTACCTTAGCACAGATACGCAGTATTTT
CDR3 protein: CASSRSGGHYLSTDTQYF

clone size: NA
D gene: NA
V gene: TRBV4-2
J gene: TRBJ2-1
CDR3 DNA: TGTGCCAGCAGCCAAGAGGAGGGCGGGGAACACAATGAGCAGTTCTTC
CDR3 protein: CASSQEEGGEHNEQFF

clone size: few
D gene: NA
V gene: TRBV29-1
J gene: TRBJ2-3
CDR3 DNA: TGCAGCGTTGACGGCTTCTTAGGGGCAGATACGCAGTATTTT
CDR3 protein: CSVDGFLGADTQYF

clone size: NA
D gene: TRBD2
V gene: TRBV9
J gene: TRBJ2-5
CDR3 DNA: TGTGCCAGCAGCGAAGTCGATAGCGGGGGGGCATGGGAGCAAGAGACCCAGTACTTC
CDR3 protein: CASSEVDSGGAWEQETQYF

clone size: many
D gene: TRBD2
V gene: TRBV20-1
J gene: TRBJ2-7
CDR3 DNA: TGCAGTGCTGAATTGACTAGCGGGGTAACTCGCGAGCAGTACTTC
CDR3 protein: CSAELTSGVTREQYF

clone size: few
D gene: NA
V gene: TRBV19
J gene: TRBJ2-2
CDR3 DNA: TGTGCCAGTAGTATTGCGAACACCGGGGAGCTGTTTTTT
CDR3 protein: CASSIANTGELFF

clone size: NA
D gene: NA
V gene: TRBV18
J gene: TRBJ1-2
CDR3 DNA: TGTGCCAGCTCACCGGAAGGGAACCCTAACTATGGCTACACCTTC
CDR3 protein: CASSPEGNPNYGYTF

clone size: many
D gene: TRBD1
V gene: TRBV7-6
J gene: TRBJ1-1
CDR3 DNA: TGTGCCAGCAGCTTCGGACAGGGGGACACTGAAGCTTTCTTT
CDR3 protein: CASSFGQGDTEAFF

clone size: NA
D gene: NA
V gene: TRBV6-2/TRBV6-3
J gene: TRBJ2-2
CDR3 DNA: TGTGCCAGCAGTTACTCGAGTACCCCCCGCACCGGGGAGCTGTTTTTT
CDR3 protein: CASSYSSTPRTGELFF

clone size: once
D gene: NA
V gene: TRBV19
J gene: TRBJ2-1
CDR3 DNA: TGTGCCAGTAACACAAGGGGAGTCGGACCGAACTATGAGCAGTTCTTC
CDR3 protein: CASNTRGVGPNYEQFF

clone size: few
D gene: NA
V gene: TRBV6-2/TRBV6-3
J gene: TRBJ1-1
CDR3 DNA: TGTGCCAGCAGTTCCTTAAACCTTAACACTGAAGCTTTCTTT
CDR3 protein: CASSSLNLNTEAFF

clone size: few
D gene: TRBD1
V gene: TRBV15
J gene: TRBJ1-1
CDR3 DNA: TGTGCCACCAGCAGAGATCTGTTTGGCAGGGGGCTAGAGGACACTGAAGCTTTCTTT
CDR3 protein: CATSRDLFGRGLEDTEAFF

clone size: NA
D gene: NA
V gene: TRBV15
J gene: TRBJ2-5
CDR3 DNA: TGTGCCACCAGCAGAGATAGGGGGAAGTACCAAGAGACCCAGTACTTC
CDR3 protein: CATSRDRGKYQETQYF

clone size: once
D gene: TRBD1
V gene: TRBV27
J gene: TRBJ1-6
CDR3 DNA: TGTGCCAGCAGCTTCCTAACAGGGGAATATTCACCCCTCCACTTT
CDR3 protein: CASSFLTGEYSPLHF

clone size: NA
D gene: NA
V gene: TRBV5-1
J gene: TRBJ2-3
CDR3 DNA: TGCGCCAGCAGCTTGTTCATCGGGGGCGGTACAGATACGCAGTATTTT
CDR3 protein: CASSLFIGGGTDTQYF

clone size: NA
D gene: NA
V gene: TRBV18
J gene: TRBJ2-2
CDR3 DNA: TGTGCCAGCTCACCGCGGGACAAGAACACCGGGGAGCTGTTTTTT
CDR3 protein: CASSPRDKNTGELFF

clone size: few
D gene: TRBD1
V gene: TRBV12-5
J gene: TRBJ1-1
CDR3 DNA: TGTGCTAGTGCATCACAGGGGATGAACACTGAAGCTTTCTTT
CDR3 protein: CASASQGMNTEAFF

clone size: few
D gene: NA
V gene: TRBV7-2
J gene: TRBJ2-5
CDR3 DNA: TGTGCCAGCAGCTCAGGGACGGAGACCCAGTACTTC
CDR3 protein: CASSSGTETQYF

clone size: NA
D gene: TRBD2
V gene: TRBV25-1
J gene: TRBJ2-1
CDR3 DNA: TGTGCCAGCAGTGAATTCGATGGCGGGGGGCCCATTTACAATGAGCAGTTCTTC
CDR3 protein: CASSEFDGGGPIYNEQFF

clone size: NA
D gene: TRBD1
V gene: TRBV2
J gene: TRBJ1-5
CDR3 DNA: TGTGCCAGCAGTTCCAACGACAGGGTTCATCAGCCCCAGCATTTT
CDR3 protein: CASSSNDRVHQPQHF

clone size: NA
D gene: NA
V gene: TRBV18
J gene: TRBJ1-1
CDR3 DNA: TGTGCCAGCTCAGACAGATTTTCGAACACTGAAGCTTTCTTT
CDR3 protein: CASSDRFSNTEAFF

clone size: NA
D gene: NA
V gene: TRBV9
J gene: TRBJ2-3
CDR3 DNA: TGTGCCAGCAGCCCGACCCAAGGCGGCGGCATGGATACGCAGTATTTT
CDR3 protein: CASSPTQGGGMDTQYF

clone size: NA
D gene: TRBD2
V gene: TRBV7-6
J gene: TRBJ2-1
CDR3 DNA: TGTGCCGTACGAATAGCGGGTGAGCAGTTCTTC
CDR3 protein: CAVRIAGEQFF

clone size: NA
D gene: TRBD1
V gene: TRBV27
J gene: TRBJ1-1
CDR3 DNA: TGTGCCAGCAGCTGGACAGGGGGCAAAGGCACTGAAGCTTTCTTT
CDR3 protein: CASSWTGGKGTEAFF

clone size: many
D gene: TRBD1
V gene: TRBV7-2
J gene: TRBJ1-5
CDR3 DNA: TGTGCCAGCAGAGCAGGGGGCGCCCAGCCCCAGCATTTT
CDR3 protein: CASRAGGAQPQHF

clone size: NA
D gene: NA
V gene: TRBV6-6
J gene: TRBJ1-2
CDR3 DNA: TGTGCCAGCAGTTACGCGGCCCGCCAGGGCTACACCTTC
CDR3 protein: CASSYAARQGYTF

clone size: NA
D gene: NA
V gene: TRBV4-1
J gene: TRBJ1-2
CDR3 DNA: TGCGCCAGCAGCCAAGGCCTAGATCAAGCTAACTATGGCTACACCTTC
CDR3 protein: CASSQGLDQANYGYTF

clone size: medium-sized
D gene: TRBD1
V gene: TRBV27
J gene: TRBJ1-5
CDR3 DNA: TGTGCCAGCAGTTTATGGGGACAGGGGCACCAGCCCCAGCATTTT
CDR3 protein: CASSLWGQGHQPQHF

clone size: few
D gene: NA
V gene: TRBV27
J gene: TRBJ2-2
CDR3 DNA: TGTGCCAGCAGTCCTCCCGAGGGGGAGGACACCGGGGAGCTGTTTTTT
CDR3 protein: CASSPPEGEDTGELFF

clone size: few
D gene: TRBD2
V gene: TRBV7-8
J gene: TRBJ2-1
CDR3 DNA: TGTGCCAGCAGCTTAGTATCCGGACTAGTTAATATTGATGAGCAGTTCTTC
CDR3 protein: CASSLVSGLVNIDEQFF

clone size: once
D gene: TRBD1
V gene: TRBV20-1
J gene: TRBJ1-1
CDR3 DNA: TGCAGTGCTCCGACAGGGATGAACACTGAAGCTTTCTTT
CDR3 protein: CSAPTGMNTEAFF

clone size: NA
D gene: TRBD2
V gene: TRBV7-9
J gene: TRBJ2-5
CDR3 DNA: TGTGCCAGCAGCCCGCGGCCGGGGGGAGTAGAGACCCAGTACTTC
CDR3 protein: CASSPRPGGVETQYF

clone size: NA
D gene: TRBD2
V gene: TRBV12-3/TRBV12-4
J gene: TRBJ2-3
CDR3 DNA: TGTGCCAGCAGCGCGGGGCCCAAGTATAGCGGGGGGGCGGTAACAGATACGCAGTATTTT
CDR3 protein: CASSAGPKYSGGAVTDTQYF

clone size: NA
D gene: TRBD1
V gene: TRBV27
J gene: TRBJ2-1
CDR3 DNA: TGTGCCAGCGGTTACCCGTGGACAGGCTACAATGAGCAGTTCTTC
CDR3 protein: CASGYPWTGYNEQFF

clone size: NA
D gene: NA
V gene: TRBV13
J gene: TRBJ1-2
CDR3 DNA: TGTGCCAGCAGCCTTTGGGCCGGGCGGAACTATGGCTACACCTTC
CDR3 protein: CASSLWAGRNYGYTF

clone size: few
D gene: NA
V gene: TRBV24-1
J gene: TRBJ1-5
CDR3 DNA: TGTGCCACCAGTGATTCCTCGAATCCCAGCAATCAGCCCCAGCATTTT
CDR3 protein: CATSDSSNPSNQPQHF

clone size: NA
D gene: NA
V gene: TRBV2
J gene: TRBJ2-4
CDR3 DNA: TGTGCCAGCAGGGGATCCCGGGACATTCAGTACTTC
CDR3 protein: CASRGSRDIQYF

clone size: few
D gene: NA
V gene: TRBV4-1
J gene: TRBJ2-2
CDR3 DNA: TGCGCCAGCAGCTTAAGTCGGTCCCCGCAAGACGGGGAGCTGTTTTTT
CDR3 protein: CASSLSRSPQDGELFF

clone size: NA
D gene: NA
V gene: TRBV25-1
J gene: TRBJ1-5
CDR3 DNA: TGTGCCAGCAGACAGGGATACAATCAGCCCCAGCATTTT
CDR3 protein: CASRQGYNQPQHF